This T cell receptor (beta chain) was sequenced during a study of CD4 T cells in relation to SARS-CoV-2 and coronaviruses (dated by TCRdb to the early 2020s). For the study in its entirety: The ViraFEST assay cultured PBMCs with antigen for nine to ten days, then sequenced TCR beta CDR3s to find antigen-specific clonal expansions. An HIV-1 Nef peptide pool or a no-peptide culture served as the negative reference condition. Patient-derived lymphoblastoid cell lines were used to map the HLA restriction of shared crossreactive spike epitopes. At the level of individual TCR clonotypes, the study evaluated whether memory CD4+ T cells crossreact between the spike proteins of SARS-CoV-2 and those of common cold coronaviruses. The Adaptive Biotechnologies TCR-sequencing kit was used to sequence samples from three pre-COVID donors and the naive versus memory experiments, while other data came from Illumina-based sequencing. For other donors in the study, expansion assays were sequenced with a different, Illumina-based TCR-beta assay. General conclusions and limits of the study: Compared with monoreactive clones, crossreactive clones had significantly weaker SARS-CoV-2-driven expansion, a result consistent with antigenic imprinting. Small numbers of patients and of tested TCRs limited the study. Memory CD4+ clonotypes crossrecognizing SARS-CoV-2 and at least one common cold coronavirus spike were found in 60% to 75% of donors. Pre-pandemic and post-infection samples were not both contributed by any donor, so tracing of the source of pre-existing responses was limited. Because the crossreactivity analysis focused on spike protein, crossreactivity against other viral proteins was not assessed.

Libraries were prepared through the immunoSEQ multiplex PCR assay. The published analysis was carried out like this. During preprocessing, nonproductive sequences were removed, along with CDR3s that did not begin with C, did not end with F or W, or were shorter than 7 amino acids. Antigen-specific clonotypes were called with the MANAFEST web app, based on expansion relative to reference and other culture wells. A clone was considered positive if the clone showed significant expansion compared with the reference culture in 2 of 3 replicate wells at an FDR below 0.05. For a clone to be considered positive, significant expansion relative to all other tandem wells and an odds ratio above 5 were also required. Pairwise Levenshtein distance, computed with the stringdist R package after three terminal residues were trimmed from each end, was used as the measure of CDR3 homology. Sourced from immuneACCESS, this table was stored by TCRdb with only in-frame sequences that have V and J called. A share of the clones is absent; for the studies checked, an unresolved V gene accounts for under half, and the remainder has no known explanation. V and J calls and clone size are as listed in that table; D and trimming were resolved from the DNA. For this sample the table gives roughly 19,000 clones, of which more than 60% were detected only once. The ten largest clones add up to 16% of the sample.

The CDR3 numbers 12 residues from cysteine through phenylalanine. Only the CDR3 DNA is retained, 36 bases long and in frame from the first base. CDR1 and CDR2, looked up from the germline V gene (reference sequence), are LNHDA and SQIVND. Trimming at the junction amounts to 5 bases on V and 4 bases on J, and the germline ends lie 9 bases apart. CD4+ T cells from unexposed donors were collected before the COVID-19 pandemic (2011-2018). The EasySep CD4+ T cell isolation kit was used to isolate CD4+ T cells once the cultures had run for roughly eleven days. As cell number allowed, CD4+ T cells from unexposed donors were tested for reactivity to SARS-CoV-2 S and N and to four common cold coronavirus spike pools. PBMCs were cultured at some 2 million per well in IMDM supplemented with around 5% human AB serum and 7.5 to 10 IU/ml IL-2. Half of the culture medium was replaced with fresh IL-2-containing medium on days 3 and 7. In general, triplicate replicate wells were used for every peptide culture condition. Leukapheresis product for the unexposed donors was bought commercially. PBMCs were isolated from leukapheresis product or whole blood by Ficoll-Paque PLUS gradient centrifugation. The PBMCs went either fresh into the expansion assay or into cryopreservation at -140 degrees C. The QIAamp Micro DNA Kit was used to extract genomic DNA from the CD4+ T cells.

As to this clone: Which antigen it targets is not known. Within one base of it there is no much larger clone, and no base qualities were kept.

Material for sequencing was CD4+ T cells from PBMCs, cultured in vitro. The chain joins TRBV19 to TRBJ2-7; 6 matching bases give a weak D call of TRBD1. This receptor was taken from a human donor in good health. The DNA sequence follows: TGTGCCAGTAGTCGACAGGATTACGAGCAGTACTTC. Its coded protein is CASSRQDYEQYF.